The 26 T cell receptor beta chains listed next were all sequenced from one sample in a study of T cell repertoires in cytomegalovirus infection. From the reads, TCRdb called clonotypes with MiXCR, one entry per CDR3 protein. The sample has some 940,000 distinct CDR3 sequences, more than 25% seen once. The antigens of these receptors remain unknown. The sample in question was cultured CD8+ T cells from PBMCs, obtained from culture after CMV antigen stimulation. The source of these receptors is a human donor in good health (CMV status not recorded). Some clones in this sample may be carry-over from other donors' samples.

This clonotype has more than one count but fewer than ten. This chain links TRBV7-9 with TRBJ2-3, with no clear D. CDR1 is SEHNR, CDR2 FQNEAQ, per germline (reference sequence). Trimming pared 6 bases from V and 2 bases from J, leaving 12 bases between. The CDR3 has 14 residues. CDR3 nucleotide sequence: TGTGCCAGCAGTATCCTCGTTGTCACAGATACGCAGTATTTT. This gives the protein CASSILVVTDTQYF.

This rearrangement joins TRBV10-3 to TRBJ2-7, with TRBD1 matching 11 bases. This CDR3 has 13 residues. Germline lookup yields CDR1 ENHRY and CDR2 SYGVKD. V lost 11 bases and J lost 1; bases outside the gene matches: 4. The CDR3 bases are TGTGCCGCCGGGACAGGGGGTTCCTACGAGCAGTACGTC. Its translation is CAAGTGGSYEQYV.

This clonotype has only a few counts. The V gene is TRBV20-1, the J gene TRBJ1-4; no definite D call. Germline assignment: CDR1 DFQATT and CDR2 SNEGSKA (reference sequence). This CDR3 spans 18 amino acids. Trimming removed 2 bases from V and 0 bases from J, with 19 bases in between. CDR3: CSARRRAGLRSTNEKLFF. The CDR3 DNA follows: TGCAGTGCTAGACGCCGGGCCGGTTTGAGATCAACTAATGAAAAACTGTTTTTT.

This clonotype was picked up many times. The DNA for the CDR3 is TGTGCCAGCAGCTTACTGACGTCGGATACGCAGTATTTT. Translation: CASSLLTSDTQYF. The rearrangement links TRBV7-2 to TRBJ2-3; D uncertain. This CDR3 is 13 amino acids long. The ends were cut back, 2 bases at V and 6 bases at J, with 9 bases in the middle. Germline V gives CDR1 SGHTA, CDR2 FQGNSA.

The rearrangement uses TRBV4-1 and TRBJ1-5; D might be TRBD1 (6 bases). Germline CDR1 reads MGHRA; CDR2 reads YSYEKL. V gave up 4 bases and J gave up 6 bases, with 19 bases separating them. The CDR3 length is 16 residues. The DNA of the CDR3 is TGCGCCAGCAGCCCCTTGGAGACAGCCAGGGGTCAGCCCCAGCATTTT. It specifies CASSPLETARGQPQHF.

This clonotype was observed at least ten times. The V call is TRBV7-2, the J call TRBJ2-7; D ambiguous. V lost 5 bases to trimming and J lost 6 bases, with 11 bases between them. This CDR3 region has 12 residues. The germline gives CDR1 SGHTA, CDR2 FQGNSA. The CDR3 sequence is CASSVGAGEQYV. Here the CDR3 DNA reads TGTGCCAGCAGCGTCGGAGCTGGCGAGCAGTACGTC.

The chain has TRBV24-1 and TRBJ2-2, with 12 nucleotides matching TRBD2. Per germline, CDR1 KGHDR and CDR2 SFDVKD. CDR3 length: 18 amino acids. V was clipped by 2 bases and J by 0 bases; unmatched bases: 3. The CDR3 coding sequence is TGTGCCACCAGTGATTCGGGACTAGCGGGTACGAACACCGGGGAGCTGTTTTTT. It translates to CATSDSGLAGTNTGELFF.

The V and J genes are TRBV12-3 or TRBV12-4 and TRBJ1-1; perhaps TRBD1 as D (5 bases). Trimming left V 5 bases short and J 0 bases short, with 16 bases between. CDR3 size: 16 residues. The DNA of the CDR3 is TGTGCCAGCAGTCCCGGGACGGACCACATGAACACTGAAGCTTTCTTT. Its translation is CASSPGTDHMNTEAFF.

In regard to this clonotype: A much larger clone sits a single nucleotide away, making a read error possible. The conserved phenylalanine or tryptophan is not found at the CDR3 terminus, so this likely reflects a read error. The rearrangement uses TRBV7-2 and TRBJ2-5; weak D call: TRBD2 (5 bases). V gave up 7 bases and J gave up 4 bases, with 19 bases separating them. This CDR3 has 15 residues. Per germline, CDR1 SGHTA and CDR2 FQGNSA. CDR3 DNA: TGTGCCAGCACTCCGCCCGGGGTACTTGGAGAGACCCAGTACCTC. Its protein product is CASTPPGVLGETQYL.

The chain combines TRBV19 with TRBJ2-2, with no clear D. The germline gives CDR1 LNHDA, CDR2 SQIVND (reference sequence). The CDR3 has 15 residues. Trimming shortened V by 2 bases and J by 3 bases, and 10 bases separated the two germline ends. The CDR3 region is CASSIQTPYTGELFF. The DNA for the CDR3 is TGTGCCAGTAGTATACAGACGCCGTACACCGGGGAGCTGTTTTTT.

The chain is built from TRBV27 and TRBJ2-1; 7 bases are shared with TRBD2. In germline, CDR1 is MNHEY, CDR2 SMNVEV (reference sequence). The junction had 13 bases not matched to a gene; V was cut back by 11 bases and J by 0 bases. There are 16 residues in the CDR3. Here the CDR3 reads CASAPGSGFSYNEQFF. CDR3 nucleotides: TGTGCCTCCGCGCCGGGTAGCGGGTTCTCCTACAATGAGCAGTTCTTC.

This clonotype occurred a few times. The chain is built from TRBV7-2 and TRBJ2-5, with D possibly being TRBD2 (7 bases). The CDR3 spans 17 residues. Between the trimmed V and J ends, which lost 3 bases and 0 bases, there was a span of 17 bases. Germline-derived CDR1 and CDR2 are SGHTA and FQGNSA. Here the CDR3 reads CASSLVGRGSHQETQYF. The DNA for the CDR3 is TGTGCCAGCAGCTTGGTTGGGAGGGGGTCTCACCAAGAGACCCAGTACTTC.

The rearrangement uses TRBV18 and TRBJ2-1; D possibly matches TRBD1 or TRBD2 (5 bases each). V lost 0 bases, J lost 4 bases, and 10 bases lay in between. The CDR3 is 15 amino acids. Germline loops: CDR1 KGHSH, CDR2 LQKENI. The CDR3 is CASSPPGPHYNEQFF. CDR3 nucleotides: TGTGCCAGCTCACCACCGGGACCCCATTACAATGAGCAGTTCTTC.

This clonotype was observed a handful of times. The chain recombines TRBV19 with TRBJ1-3, with D unresolved. Trimming removed 3 bases at V and 3 bases at J, with 9 bases between. Germline V lookup: CDR1 LNHDA, CDR2 SQIVND (reference sequence). The CDR3 is 14 amino acids. The CDR3 sequence: CASSIVAVGNTIYF. The CDR3 coding sequence is TGTGCCAGTAGTATTGTGGCAGTTGGAAACACCATATATTTT.

V gene TRBV12-5 combines with J gene TRBJ1-1; D uncertain. Trimming left V 4 bases short and J 2 bases short, with 14 bases between. The germline V gene encodes CDR1 LGHNT and CDR2 FRNRAP. The CDR3 has 15 residues. The CDR3 loop reads CASGWFRAANTEAFF. The CDR3 coding sequence is TGTGCTAGTGGTTGGTTTAGGGCAGCTAACACTGAAGCTTTCTTT.

This clonotype was observed many times. This rearrangement joins TRBV7-8 to TRBJ2-1; 8 bases are a match to TRBD2. Trimming cost V 3 bases and J 6 bases; bases outside gene matches: 13. The CDR3 extends over 17 amino acids. CDR1 SGHVS and CDR2 FQNEAQ come from the germline V gene. As DNA, the CDR3 is TGTGCCAGCAGCTTCTCTCCAAGCGGGGGAAAAACCAATGAGCAGTTCTTC. It codes for CASSFSPSGGKTNEQFF.

This clonotype was found a few times. The chain employs TRBV27 and TRBJ2-1; D may be TRBD2 (7 bases). V was pared by 1 base and J by 6 bases, with 13 bases between. The CDR3 runs 15 residues. The V gene's germline CDR1 is MNHEY and CDR2 SMNVEV (reference sequence). The CDR3 spells CASSLLWGGLNEQFF. CDR3 coding DNA: TGTGCCAGCAGTTTATTATGGGGGGGCCTCAATGAGCAGTTCTTC.

This clonotype was seen a handful of times. The chain combines TRBV27 with TRBJ2-7, with 8 bases fitting TRBD2. V lost 3 bases, J lost 5 bases, and 6 bases stayed unmatched. The CDR3 contains 14 residues. Germline V gives CDR1 MNHEY, CDR2 SMNVEV (reference sequence). CDR3 sequence: CASSFGTGGNEQYF. CDR3 bases: TGTGCCAGCAGTTTCGGGACGGGAGGGAACGAGCAGTACTTC.

Ten or more counts support this clonotype. In DNA, the CDR3 is TGTGCCAGCAGCGACGAAGCGACGGGTTCCACTGAAGCTTTCTTT. It yields the protein CASSDEATGSTEAFF. The chain has TRBV7-2 and TRBJ1-1; D gene uncertain. The CDR3 contains 15 residues. Per germline, CDR1 SGHTA and CDR2 FQGNSA. Trimming removed 5 bases at V and 4 bases at J, with 17 bases between.

This clonotype was found a few times. The chain has TRBV27 and TRBJ2-5; 7 bases fit TRBD1. Germline-derived CDR1 and CDR2 are MNHEY and SMNVEV (reference sequence). The trim removed 5 bases at V and 3 bases at J, leaving 6 bases unmatched. This CDR3 is 14 amino acids long. The CDR3 DNA sequence: TGTGCCAGCAGTCTCCCGACAGGGAAAGAGACCCAGTACTTC. This gives the protein CASSLPTGKETQYF.

Details on this clonotype: A junction end diverges from the germline sequence, so it may reflect a read error. This chain links TRBV7-6 with TRBJ1-5; D is ambiguous. This CDR3 is 14 amino acids long. The germline V gene encodes CDR1 SGHVS and CDR2 FNYEAQ. The CDR3 loop is CASNLEWESQPQHF. The CDR3 DNA reads TGTGCCAGCAACTTAGAGTGGGAAAGCCAGCCCCAGCATTTT.

The chain recombines TRBV27 with TRBJ2-3; maybe TRBD2 (5 bases). This CDR3 has 16 residues. The V end lost 4 bases, the J end lost 5 bases, and 19 bases lay between the germline ends. From germline, CDR1 is MNHEY and CDR2 SMNVEV (reference sequence). In DNA, the CDR3 is TGTGCCAGCAGTTACCGAAAGGCAGGTGGAGGAGATACGCAGTATTTT. It is translated as CASSYRKAGGGDTQYF.

This chain links TRBV29-1 with TRBJ1-5; D is possibly TRBD1 (6 bases). Per germline, CDR1 SQVTM and CDR2 ANQGSEA. V dropped 4 bases and J dropped 7 bases, with 14 bases sitting between them. This CDR3 has 13 amino acids. CDR3 region: CSVGGGLRQPQHF. In nucleotides, the CDR3 is TGCAGCGTTGGAGGGGGGCTGCGGCAGCCCCAGCATTTT.

The chain has TRBV6-1 and TRBJ2-7; 9 nucleotides align to TRBD2. Germline V gives CDR1 MNHNS, CDR2 SASEGT. V lost 2 bases and J lost 4; bases outside the gene matches: 6. This CDR3 is built from 15 residues. The CDR3: CASSESVAGVYEQYF. The DNA of the CDR3 is TGTGCCAGCAGTGAATCGGTAGCGGGGGTTTACGAGCAGTACTTC.

This chain joins TRBV6-1 and TRBJ2-7; 12 nucleotides agree with TRBD1. V trimming: 10 bases; J trimming: 7 bases; junction bases outside the gene matches: 8. The germline gives CDR1 MNHNS, CDR2 SASEGT. The CDR3 is made up of 13 amino acids. The CDR3 DNA reads as TGTGCCACCCGGGACAGGGGGCTTTTTGAGCAGTACGTC. It translates to CATRDRGLFEQYV.

The sample holds a few counts of this clonotype. The rearrangement uses TRBV6-1 and TRBJ1-1; 9 nucleotides match TRBD1. The ends lost 6 bases at V and 4 bases at J; junction bases unmatched: 27. This CDR3 has 21 amino acids. Germline lookup yields CDR1 MNHNS and CDR2 SASEGT. The chain's CDR3 is CASREPNWDGKDRGSVTEAFF. The CDR3, as DNA: TGTGCCAGCAGGGAACCTAACTGGGACGGAAAGGACAGGGGTTCGGTCACTGAAGCTTTCTTT.